A single sample is the source of the 11 T cell receptor beta chains below, sequenced in a study of blood T cell repertoires in COVID-19. Method: immunoSEQ multiplex PCR; TCRdb's copy keeps in-frame clones and lacks some. The sample comprises some 150,000 clones, 86% of which are singletons, and over 9.5% rests with the top ten. The sequencing input was peripheral blood. The receptors here all came from a woman aged 55-69 years with COVID-19, enrolled during active disease.

This rearrangement joins TRBV19 to TRBJ1-5, with a tentative D call TRBD1 (6 bases). The V gene's germline CDR1 is LNHDA and CDR2 SQIVND (reference sequence). The CDR3 loop spans 15 amino acids. V was clipped by 5 bases and J by 1 base, with 12 bases between them. CDR3 in DNA: TGTGCCAGTAGTTTGGGGGGGCACAGCAATCAGCCCCAGCATTTT. Translated, it gives CASSLGGHSNQPQHF.

V and J are TRBV27 and TRBJ2-3, with no clear D. The V gene lost 1 base and the J gene lost 2 bases, with 10 bases spanning the gap. Germline V gene sequence: CDR1 MNHEY, CDR2 SMNVEV (reference sequence). This CDR3 contains 15 residues. In DNA, the CDR3 is TGTGCCAGCAGTTTATTAGCCCTAAACACAGATACGCAGTATTTT. This codes for CASSLLALNTDTQYF.

The chain couples TRBV19 to TRBJ2-7; D might be TRBD1 (7 bases). Germline-derived CDR1 and CDR2 are LNHDA and SQIVND (reference sequence). V was cut by 4 bases and J by 3 bases, with 10 bases left in between. There are 13 residues in the CDR3. CDR3 in DNA: TGTGCCAGTAGTAGCCAGGGGGGCTACGAGCAGTACTTC. It is translated as CASSSQGGYEQYF. Filled out from reference TRBV19 and TRBJ2-7, the complete variable domain reads DGGITQSPKYLFRKEGQNVTLSCEQNLNHDAMYWYRQDPGQGLRLIYYSQIVNDFQKGDIAEGYSVSREKKESFPLTVTSAQKNPTAFYLCASSSQGGYEQYFGPGTRLTVT.

The chain combines TRBV19 with TRBJ2-5; 9 nucleotides match TRBD1. The CDR3 has 17 amino acids. J was trimmed by 4 bases and V by 1 base; bases with no gene match: 10. Looked up from germline, CDR1 is LNHDA and CDR2 is SQIVND (reference sequence). CDR3 sequence reads: CASSIGRDRVWGETQYF. CDR3 DNA: TGTGCCAGTAGTATAGGCCGGGACAGGGTTTGGGGAGAGACCCAGTACTTC.

This clone appeared a single time. CDR3 in DNA: TGTGCCAGCAGTGGCTCAACAGGGGGCACCGGGGAGCTGTTTTTT. This sequence encodes CASSGSTGGTGELFF. The V and J genes are TRBV6-4 and TRBJ2-2; 8 bases line up with TRBD1. The V and J ends lost 4 bases and 4 bases, in that order; junction bases with no gene match: 5. Germline loops: CDR1 MRHNA, CDR2 SNTAGT. The CDR3 runs to 15 residues.

This clone was detected only once. The chain employs TRBV6-6 and TRBJ1-2; TRBD1 matches at 7 bases. V lost 6 bases to trimming and J lost 4 bases; unmatched junction nucleotides: 8. The germline CDR1 and CDR2 sequences are MNHNY and SVGAGI (reference sequence). This CDR3 region has 14 residues. CDR3 nucleotide sequence: TGTGCCAGCAGCTCGACAGGGTCAATCTATGGCTACACCTTC. Translated: CASSSTGSIYGYTF.

V is TRBV5-6 and J is TRBJ2-3, with D unclear. The V end lost 0 bases, the J end lost 8 bases, and 10 bases lay between the germline ends. The V gene's germline CDR1 is SGHDT and CDR2 YYEEEE. The CDR3 is 13 residues long. The CDR3 loop is CASSLAARFTQYF. The CDR3 coding sequence is TGTGCCAGCAGCTTGGCGGCGAGGTTTACGCAGTATTTT.

The V call is TRBV6-6, the J call TRBJ2-2; D remains unclear. The CDR3 consists of 12 residues. The germline CDR1 and CDR2 sequences are MNHNY and SVGAGI (reference sequence). With 4 bases removed from V and 2 bases from J, the gap between germline ends came to 2 bases. The CDR3 protein is CASSSNTGELFF. The CDR3 bases are TGTGCCAGCAGTTCTAACACCGGGGAGCTGTTTTTT.

The V call is TRBV19, the J call TRBJ2-5, with D maybe TRBD1 (6 bases). V was shortened by 4 bases and J by 2 bases, with 14 bases between the two germline ends. CDR1 LNHDA and CDR2 SQIVND come from the germline V gene (reference sequence). The CDR3 consists of 15 residues. CDR3 sequence (DNA): TGTGCCAGTAGTAGGGGACAATCGAGACAAGAGACCCAGTACTTC. This translates into CASSRGQSRQETQYF.

The rearrangement uses TRBV7-9 and TRBJ2-7; D perhaps matches TRBD1 (7 bases). The V end lost 5 bases, the J end lost 7 bases, and 12 bases lay between the germline ends. Germline CDR1 SEHNR, CDR2 FQNEAQ (reference sequence). The CDR3 has 12 residues. The CDR3, as DNA: TGTGCCAGCAGCCAGGGGGGCTGGGAGCAGTACTTC. Its protein is CASSQGGWEQYF.

The rearrangement uses TRBV21-1 and TRBJ1-1; the DNA was not used to check the table's D call, TRBD1. TRBV21-1 is described as a pseudogene. The CDR3 has 19 residues. The CDR3 sequence: CASSKAQPVQRQGASEAFF. CDR3 coding DNA: TGTGCCAGCAGCAAAGCCCAACCCGTCCAGAGACAGGGGGCGAGTGAAGCTTTCTTT.